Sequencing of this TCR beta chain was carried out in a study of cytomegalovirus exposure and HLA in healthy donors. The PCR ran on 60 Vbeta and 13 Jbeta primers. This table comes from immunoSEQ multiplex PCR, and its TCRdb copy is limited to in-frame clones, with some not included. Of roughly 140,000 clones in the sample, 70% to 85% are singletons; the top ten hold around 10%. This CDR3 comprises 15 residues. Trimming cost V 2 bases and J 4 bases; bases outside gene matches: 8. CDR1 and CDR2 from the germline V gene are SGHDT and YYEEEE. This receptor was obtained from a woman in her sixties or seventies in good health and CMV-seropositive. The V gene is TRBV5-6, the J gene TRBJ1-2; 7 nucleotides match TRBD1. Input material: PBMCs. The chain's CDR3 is CASSLGDRFFYGYTF. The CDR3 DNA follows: TGTGCCAGCAGCTTAGGGGACAGATTCTTCTATGGCTACACCTTC.